This record covers a single T cell receptor (beta chain). This entry belongs to a study of OX40 agonist ivuxolimab in advanced cancers. Background on the study: Dosing consisted of intravenous ivuxolimab at 0.01 to 10 mg/kg every 2 weeks.

CDR1 is LGHNA and CDR2 is YSLEER in the germline V gene. Trimming cost V 1 base and J 8 bases; bases outside gene matches: 10. The CDR3 contains 16 residues. Assay used: immunoSEQ multiplex PCR; TCRdb lists only in-frame clones, some missing. The profile shows 60,000 or so clones, around 84% of them singletons. The sequencing here drew on CD4+ or CD8+ T cells sorted from blood, taken in a trial of the OX40 agonist ivuxolimab. The chain couples TRBV4-3 to TRBJ2-1; 8 nucleotides match TRBD2. This TCR derives from an adult with an advanced solid tumor such as melanoma, head and neck, liver or kidney cancer. CDR3 nucleotides: TGCGCCAGCAGCCAAGTTCCCGGGAGGGCCGGGGATGAGCAGTTCTTC. Residues: CASSQVPGRAGDEQFF.